The 25 T cell receptor beta chains below come from one sample, sequenced in a study of T cells in Graves' hyperthyroidism and ophthalmopathy. Researchers took RNA transcripts and amplified the TCR beta CDR3 regions from them. The HTBI set primed first-round TCR CDR3 RT-PCR. Each CDR3 protein is one row after TCRdb ran MiXCR on the multiplex PCR reads. The sample carries some 250,000 distinct CDR3 sequences, roughly 15% recorded once. The specimen sequenced was blood. The receptor source for this set is a woman in her 40s with Graves' hyperthyroidism that later progressed to Graves' ophthalmopathy.

In this sample, this clonotype turned up many times. The V gene is TRBV5-1, the J gene TRBJ1-2; D gene ambiguous. The V end lost 0 bases, the J end lost 3 bases, and 15 bases lay between the germline ends. The CDR3 spans 16 residues. The V gene's germline CDR1 is SGHRS and CDR2 YFSETQ. DNA for the CDR3: TGCGCCAGCAGCTTGGCCCCCCCGGATGACTACTATGGCTACACCTTC. Translated, it gives CASSLAPPDDYYGYTF.

The sample holds many counts of this clonotype. The J gene is TRBJ2-2, the V gene TRBV19; 11 nucleotides align to TRBD2. Germline-derived CDR1 and CDR2 are LNHDA and SQIVND (reference sequence). The CDR3 has 18 amino acids. V lost 5 bases and J lost 4; bases outside the gene matches: 12. The chain's CDR3 is CASSSYLLAGEITGELFF. The CDR3 region has the DNA TGTGCCAGTAGTTCATACCTACTAGCGGGAGAGATCACCGGGGAGCTGTTTTTT.

The table lists this clonotype with many counts. The chain joins TRBV28 to TRBJ2-5; D is unclear. V was cut by 5 bases and J by 5 bases, with 18 bases left in between. This CDR3 region has 15 residues. CDR1 and CDR2 from the germline V gene are MDHEN and SYDVKM. The chain's CDR3 is CASSPPRVNFETQYF. The CDR3 DNA reads as TGTGCCAGCAGTCCCCCTCGTGTTAACTTTGAGACCCAGTACTTC.

This chain links TRBV29-1 with TRBJ2-1, with a weak D call TRBD2 (5 bases). Per germline, CDR1 SQVTM and CDR2 ANQGSEA. With 7 bases removed from V and 2 bases from J, the gap between germline ends came to 15 bases. This CDR3 spans 14 amino acids. The CDR3 protein is CSGAWEKPYNEQFF. In DNA, the CDR3 is TGCAGCGGGGCGTGGGAGAAACCCTACAATGAGCAGTTCTTC.

This clonotype was seen repeatedly, ten times or more. The CDR3 is CASSDKAGGSTDTQYF. As DNA, the CDR3 is TGTGCCAGCAGCGACAAAGCGGGAGGAAGCACAGATACGCAGTATTTT. The genes are TRBV7-9 and TRBJ2-3; the match to TRBD2 covers 9 bases. The V segment lost 5 bases and the J segment 0 bases; nucleotides outside the gene matches: 6. CDR1 and CDR2 (germline): SEHNR, FQNEAQ (reference sequence). This CDR3 region has 16 residues.

As concerns this clonotype: Its ends do not fully match the called genes, so a read error is possible. This rearrangement joins TRBV5-5 to TRBJ1-1, with D possibly TRBD1 on 5 matching bases. The CDR3 runs 16 residues. Looked up from germline, CDR1 is SGHKS and CDR2 is YYEKEE (reference sequence). DNA of the CDR3: TGTGCCAGCAGCTGGGACCGAGTTAATGAGGGCACTGACGCTTTCTTT. Translation gives CASSWDRVNEGTDAFF.

This clonotype was detected only a few times. The chain links TRBV4-1 to TRBJ2-1, with 7 nucleotides matching TRBD2. V gave up 4 bases and J gave up 6 bases; unmatched junction bases: 9. CDR3 size: 15 residues. Germline loops: CDR1 MGHRA, CDR2 YSYEKL. The CDR3 reads CASSRGGGQSNEQFF. The CDR3 DNA reads TGCGCCAGCAGCCGGGGGGGAGGCCAGAGCAATGAGCAGTTCTTC.

This clonotype was observed at least ten times. The chain couples TRBV14 to TRBJ2-5, with D perhaps matching TRBD1 (6 bases). The CDR3 has 14 residues. Germline V gene sequence: CDR1 SGHDN, CDR2 FVKESK. The ends were cut back, 6 bases at V and 2 bases at J, with 13 bases in the middle. The CDR3 reads CASRLTGLQETQYF. In DNA, the CDR3 is TGTGCCAGCAGACTTACAGGGCTACAAGAGACCCAGTACTTC.

Details on this clonotype: A much larger clone differs by one base, so this may be a read error. The chain is built from TRBV28 and TRBJ1-6; D call uncertain. The V end was cut by 3 bases, the J end by 2 bases, with 11 bases between. The CDR3 is 16 amino acids. CDR1 and CDR2 (germline): MDHEN, SYDVKM. CDR3 sequence: CASSFSFGAYNSPLHF. The CDR3 DNA sequence: TGTGCCAGCAGTTTCTCCTTTGGCGCCTATAATTCACCCCTCCACTTT.

This clonotype was counted only a few times. In DNA, the CDR3 is TGCGCCAGCAGCCAAGAAGGGGTAGGTCCGCGAATAACTTTCTTT. Protein sequence: CASSQEGVGPRITFF. This chain links TRBV4-1 with TRBJ1-1; tentative D call: TRBD1 (5 bases). The ends were cut back, 0 bases at V and 12 bases at J, with 20 bases in the middle. This CDR3 has 15 amino acids. CDR1 is MGHRA and CDR2 is YSYEKL in the germline V gene.

This clonotype was recorded many times. The chain has TRBV11-3 and TRBJ1-1; 8 bases are a match to TRBD1. Germline CDR1 reads SGHNT; CDR2 reads YENEEA. The V gene end was trimmed by 0 bases and the J gene end by 0 bases; junction bases not matched to a gene: 9. This CDR3 contains 18 residues. The CDR3 coding sequence is TGTGCCAGCAGCTTAGATGGGGACAGGACTACAATGAACACTGAAGCTTTCTTT. Amino acids: CASSLDGDRTTMNTEAFF.

Ten or more counts support this clonotype. The gene calls are TRBV11-2 and TRBJ2-1; 12 bases fit TRBD2. The V and J ends lost 5 bases and 10 bases, in that order; junction bases with no gene match: 12. Germline-derived CDR1 and CDR2 are SGHAT and FQNNGV. This CDR3 comprises 16 residues. The CDR3 spells CASSITSLAGGREQFF. CDR3 sequence (DNA): TGTGCCAGCAGCATTACAAGTCTAGCGGGAGGGCGGGAGCAGTTCTTC.

This clonotype was counted a few times. The V gene is TRBV24-1, the J gene TRBJ1-1; maybe TRBD1 (6 bases). Germline CDR1 is KGHDR and CDR2 is SFDVKD. V was clipped by 5 bases and J by 2 bases, with 17 bases between them. This CDR3 region has 16 residues. The CDR3 loop is CATSVNREVRNTEAFF. The DNA for the CDR3 is TGTGCCACCAGTGTTAACAGGGAAGTAAGAAACACTGAAGCTTTCTTT.

The V call is TRBV5-1, the J call TRBJ2-6; D gene uncertain. Between the trimmed V and J ends, which lost 3 bases and 4 bases, there was a span of 17 bases. The CDR3 consists of 17 residues. Germline V gene data show CDR1 as SGHRS and CDR2 as YFSETQ. The CDR3 protein is CASSSHTIWQGANVLTF. Written as DNA, the CDR3 is TGCGCCAGCAGCTCCCACACAATCTGGCAGGGGGCCAACGTCCTGACTTTC.

This clonotype came up a few times. The CDR3 protein is CASSLPGQDNEQFF. In DNA, the CDR3 is TGTGCCAGCAGCCTGCCGGGACAGGACAATGAGCAGTTCTTC. The gene calls are TRBV3-1 and TRBJ2-1; 8 bases agree with TRBD1. The CDR3 is made up of 14 amino acids. The junction had 4 bases not matched to a gene; V was cut back by 4 bases and J by 5 bases. Germline CDR1 is LGHDT and CDR2 is YNNKEL (reference sequence).

The sample holds many counts of this clonotype. The chain uses TRBV10-3 and TRBJ1-2; TRBD1 matches at 7 bases. Germline CDR1 reads ENHRY; CDR2 reads SYGVKD. The CDR3 is 13 amino acids. With V trimmed by 0 bases and J by 7 bases, 2 bases remained unmatched. DNA of the CDR3: TGTGCCATCAGTGAGTCCTCAGGGGGTGGCTACACCTTC. Amino acid sequence: CAISESSGGGYTF.

This clonotype came up many times. CDR3 protein: CASQGAWDGYTF. The CDR3, as DNA: TGTGCCAGCCAGGGGGCTTGGGACGGCTACACCTTC. The chain is built from TRBV28 and TRBJ1-2; the match to TRBD1 covers 8 bases. This CDR3 contains 12 residues. Germline CDR1 reads MDHEN; CDR2 reads SYDVKM. V gave up 8 bases and J gave up 8 bases; unmatched junction bases: 7.

This clonotype was seen many times. V usage is TRBV3-1 and J usage is TRBJ2-5; 15 positions agree with TRBD2. The germline V gene encodes CDR1 LGHDT and CDR2 YNNKEL (reference sequence). The CDR3 contains 17 residues. Trimming cost V 1 base and J 5 bases; bases outside gene matches: 5. CDR3 amino acids: CASSQAWGLAGGETQYF. The CDR3, as DNA: TGTGCCAGCAGCCAAGCCTGGGGACTAGCGGGAGGTGAGACCCAGTACTTC.

The V gene is TRBV28, the J gene TRBJ2-1; 9 bases line up with TRBD2. The J segment lost 9 bases and the V segment lost 8 bases, leaving 20 bases of the junction unmatched. Germline V lookup: CDR1 MDHEN, CDR2 SYDVKM. The CDR3 contains 17 residues. The CDR3 sequence: CASLNGLAWGRGGEQFF. The CDR3 DNA follows: TGTGCCAGCCTTAACGGACTAGCGTGGGGCCGAGGGGGTGAGCAGTTCTTC.

This clonotype was seen repeatedly, ten times or more. The chain links TRBV28 to TRBJ1-5; D uncertain. Trimming left V 6 bases short and J 2 bases short, with 17 bases between. CDR1 is MDHEN, CDR2 SYDVKM, per germline. The CDR3 is 16 residues long. The CDR3 loop is CASRTEDPAGNQPQHF. The CDR3 nucleotides read TGTGCCAGCAGGACGGAGGATCCCGCGGGCAATCAGCCCCAGCATTTT.

J is TRBJ2-5 and V is TRBV28; 9 bases agree with TRBD2. The CDR3 has 18 amino acids. Germline V gene lookup returns CDR1 MDHEN and CDR2 SYDVKM. V shed 5 bases, J shed 2 bases, and the junction held 15 bases outside the gene matches. CDR3 amino acids: CASSGTSRGLGIQETQYF. CDR3 DNA: TGTGCCAGCAGTGGGACTAGCCGTGGTTTGGGTATACAAGAGACCCAGTACTTC.

This clonotype was detected many times. This rearrangement joins TRBV30 to TRBJ2-1; D tentatively reads TRBD1 or TRBD2 (5 bases each). The CDR3 is 15 amino acids. Germline V gives CDR1 GTSNPN, CDR2 SVGIG (reference sequence). The V end was cut by 2 bases, the J end by 0 bases, with 11 bases between. The CDR3 DNA sequence: TGTGCCTGGAGTCGAGGGGTCATCTCCTACAATGAGCAGTTCTTC. Its protein is CAWSRGVISYNEQFF.

This clonotype was recorded at least ten times. This chain uses TRBV12-3 or TRBV12-4 with TRBJ2-6, with 9 bases matching TRBD2. With V trimmed by 7 bases and J by 2 bases, 15 bases remained unmatched. The CDR3 totals 19 residues. CDR3 bases: TGTGCCAGCACCGCTTATCGAGGCGGGAGGGTAGCTGGGGCCAACGTCCTGACTTTC. Protein product: CASTAYRGGRVAGANVLTF.

As for this clonotype: The junction and the germline gene differ at one end; a read error may be behind it. This rearrangement joins TRBV7-9 to TRBJ2-2; D is unclear. This CDR3 is built from 16 residues. CDR1 is SEHNR and CDR2 is FQNEAQ in the germline V gene (reference sequence). DNA of the CDR3: TGTGCCAGCAGCTCACGACCTGTCTCGAACGCCGGGGAGCTGTTTTTT. This sequence encodes CASSSRPVSNAGELFF.

This clonotype was counted many times. The rearrangement links TRBV6-2 or TRBV6-3 to TRBJ2-3; 9 positions agree with TRBD2. Germline V lookup: CDR1 MNHEY, CDR2 SVGEGT. Trimming took 10 bases from V and 6 from J; bases not matched to a gene: 14. The CDR3 runs 15 residues. The CDR3 sequence is CATLPGGRAADTQYF. The DNA for the CDR3 is TGTGCCACCCTCCCCGGCGGGAGGGCCGCGGATACGCAGTATTTT.